This T cell receptor (beta chain) was retrieved from a study of shared clonotypes between healthy human individuals. Study-level information: Used for every donor were three CD4 naive, three CD4 memory, two CD8 naive and one CD8 memory plate. Study-wide points: Depth was large, yet rarefaction showed that sorted-subset sequencing was incomplete.

The V gene's germline CDR1 is MNHNS and CDR2 SASEGT. This CDR3 has 15 residues. V lost 0 bases, J lost 1 base, and 9 bases lay in between. This clone occurred once. Its antigen remains unidentified. The protocol was immunoSEQ multiplex PCR, while the TCRdb copy is restricted to in-frame clones and leaves out a portion. The sample includes roughly 2.2 million clones, about 92% of them seen just once. The clonotype originates from a man younger than 35 in good health. Some clones in this sample may be carry-over from other donors' samples. The sample comprised naive CD4+ T cells from PBMCs. Subset meaning: CD45RA+ positively selected. This chain connects TRBV6-1 to TRBJ1-2; D possibly corresponds to TRBD1 (5 bases). The CDR3 region is CASSEASGGNYGYTF. CDR3 coding DNA: TGTGCCAGCAGTGAAGCCAGTGGGGGTAACTATGGCTACACCTTC.